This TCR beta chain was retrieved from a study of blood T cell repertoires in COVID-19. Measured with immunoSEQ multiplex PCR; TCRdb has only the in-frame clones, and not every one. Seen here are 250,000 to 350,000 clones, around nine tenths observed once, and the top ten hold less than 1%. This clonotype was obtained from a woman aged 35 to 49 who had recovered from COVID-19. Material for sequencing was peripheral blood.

This chain's CDR3 is CASSRGQGNSPLHF. The DNA of the CDR3 is TGTGCCAGCAGCCGGGGACAGGGGAATTCACCCCTCCACTTT. The chain joins TRBV11-3 to TRBJ1-6; TRBD1 agrees at 10 bases. The junction had 2 bases not matched to a gene; V was cut back by 5 bases and J by 7 bases. This CDR3 is 14 amino acids long. The germline V gene encodes CDR1 SGHNT and CDR2 YENEEA.